This TCR beta chain comes out of a study of T-cell reconstitution after alpha-beta-depleted transplantation in children. This clonotype appeared a single time. The CDR3 runs to 15 residues. CDR1 and CDR2 from the germline V gene are SGHTA and FQGNSA. J gave up 2 bases and V 5 bases, and 3 bases lay outside the gene matches. TCRbeta library preparation incorporated unique molecular identifiers. TCRdb re-called the PCR reads with MiXCR, one entry per CDR3 protein. The sample yields about 500,000 distinct CDR3 sequences, over 25% seen once. This rearrangement joins TRBV7-2 to TRBJ2-3, with 11 bases that match TRBD2. The sequence was collected from a human donor who donated a stem cell graft to a child with aplastic anemia. The material sequenced was PBMCs from the stem cell graft donor, taken from the stem cell graft. CDR3 in DNA: TGTGCCAGCAGCCGACTAGCGGGATACACAGATACGCAGTATTTT. Protein sequence: CASSRLAGYTDTQYF.